Sequencing of this T cell receptor beta chain was carried out in a study of CD8+ T cells in alopecia areata. For this clone: Its antigen is currently unknown.

Whole-study findings and limits: Scalp repertoires also include resident alphabeta T cells from normal skin. Compared with normal scalp, lesional scalp had higher clonality and more expanded CD8+ clones. Shared TCR sequences were less clear between patients than in mice, possibly partly from HLA diversity.

The CDR3 consists of 16 residues. The germline V gene encodes CDR1 LNHNV and CDR2 YYDKDF (reference sequence). The junction had 15 bases not matched to a gene; V was cut back by 5 bases and J by 8 bases. Extracted from the samples, RNA was reverse transcribed into cDNA to serve as the sequencing template. Sequencing was performed with immunoSEQ multiplex PCR; in TCRdb, only in-frame clones are kept and a portion is missing. The top ten clones hold around 5% of a sample with roughly 200,000 clones, just over 55% of them seen once. This sequence originates from a human donor in good health. The rearrangement uses TRBV15 and TRBJ1-2, with 9 bases lining up with TRBD1. The sequencing input was CD8+ T cells sorted from blood. The CDR3 coding sequence is TGTGCCACCAGCGATCAAAATACAGGGGGCGCTTGGGGCTACACCTTC. It yields the protein CATSDQNTGGAWGYTF.